This passage covers 14 T cell receptor beta chains from one sample sequenced in a study of human T cells and chemical hapten exposure. A single record per CDR3 protein comes from TCRdb applying MiXCR to the RACE reads. Of some 100,000 distinct CDR3 sequences listed, 9.3% were seen once; the top ten hold approximately 2%. Time point noted: patch test 2, 6 weeks after DPC sensitization. Treatment reported: therapeutic diphenylcyclopropenone sensitization with weekly scalp DPC. The source was whole blood, collected in connection with sensitization to the hapten diphenylcyclopropenone (DPC). The source of these receptors is a woman between 40 and 55 years old with alopecia areata. Some clones in this sample may be carry-over from other donors' samples.

The rearrangement joins TRBV20-1 to TRBJ1-1; D is ambiguous. The CDR3 is made up of 13 amino acids. V lost 4 bases and J lost 10, with 19 bases in between. Germline values: CDR1 DFQATT, CDR2 SNEGSKA (reference sequence). The CDR3 DNA is TGCAGTGCTACTCACCCCCCGGGGTATGGAGCTTTCTTT. It is translated as CSATHPPGYGAFF.

In this sample, this clonotype turned up many times. CDR3: CASSRDYHNEQFF. CDR3 DNA: TGTGCCAGCAGTCGGGACTACCACAATGAGCAGTTCTTC. The chain links TRBV7-3 to TRBJ2-1, with 7 bases identical to TRBD2. The CDR3 is made up of 13 amino acids. Germline trimming cut 6 bases from V and 5 bases from J; bases unmatched to any gene: 4. Germline loops: CDR1 SGHTA, CDR2 FQGTGA. Full variable domain (rest looked up from reference TRBV7-3 and TRBJ2-1): GAGVSQTPSNKVTEKGKYVELRCDPISGHTALYWYRQSLGQGPEFLIYFQGTGAADDSGLPNDRFFAVRPEGSVSTLKIQRTERGDSAVYLCASSRDYHNEQFFGPGTRLTVL.

This clonotype came up many times. CDR3 coding DNA: TGTGCCAGCAGTGAAGTTCGGCTAGGCGGTTCCTACGAGCAGTACTTC. This translates into CASSEVRLGGSYEQYF. The chain links TRBV6-1 to TRBJ2-7; D is unclear. This CDR3 spans 16 amino acids. The germline V and J ends were trimmed by 1 base and 1 base, with 14 bases remaining between them. Germline CDR1 is MNHNS and CDR2 is SASEGT.

The chain is built from TRBV7-2 and TRBJ1-5; a weak D match, TRBD1 (5 bases). Germline loops: CDR1 SGHTA, CDR2 FQGNSA. The length of the CDR3 is 14 residues. The germline V and J ends were trimmed by 1 base and 7 bases, with 11 bases remaining between them. Here the CDR3 reads CASSLDGGIQPQHF. CDR3 in DNA: TGTGCCAGCAGCTTAGATGGGGGGATACAGCCCCAGCATTTT. The complete variable domain, with remaining parts taken from reference TRBV7-2 and TRBJ1-5, reads GAGVSQSPSNKVTEKGKDVELRCDPISGHTALYWYRQSLGQGLEFLIYFQGNSAPDKSGLPSDRFSAERTGGSVSTLTIQRTQQEDSAVYLCASSLDGGIQPQHFGDGTRLSIL.

The chain couples TRBV6-2 or TRBV6-3 to TRBJ2-3; 7 bases agree with TRBD2. CDR1 MNHEY and CDR2 SVGEGT come from the germline V gene. The length of the CDR3 is 14 residues. With 10 bases clipped from V and 3 bases from J, the junction kept 10 bases outside the gene matches. The CDR3 nucleotides read TGTGCCACCGGGGAGCGGGATTTGACAGATACGCAGTATTTT. Amino acids: CATGERDLTDTQYF.

The V gene is TRBV24-1, the J gene TRBJ2-3; D not certain. This CDR3 region has 15 residues. V was shortened by 4 bases and J by 0 bases, with 10 bases between the two germline ends. CDR1 is KGHDR, CDR2 SFDVKD, per germline. DNA of the CDR3: TGTGCCACCAGTGAAGGCGGATCTAGCACAGATACGCAGTATTTT. Translating gives CATSEGGSSTDTQYF.

This clonotype was observed a few times. The chain joins TRBV6-2 or TRBV6-3 to TRBJ1-5; TRBD1 is a possible D gene (5 bases). Per germline, CDR1 MNHEY and CDR2 SVGEGT. The CDR3 extends over 13 amino acids. Trimming cost V 4 bases and J 6 bases, with 10 bases left between them. CDR3 in DNA: TGTGCCAGCAGTTTTACGGACATTCAGCCCCAGCATTTT. It translates to CASSFTDIQPQHF.

Only a few counts were recorded for this clonotype. The V gene is TRBV28, the J gene TRBJ2-7; 8 bases align to TRBD1. The CDR3 is 17 amino acids. The germline CDR1 and CDR2 sequences are MDHEN and SYDVKM. Trimming at V came to 4 bases and at J to 0 bases, leaving 11 bases not matched to a gene. CDR3 nucleotides: TGTGCCAGCAGTTCCTACCGACAGGGGTCGAGCTCCTACGAGCAGTACTTC. Translated: CASSSYRQGSSSYEQYF.

This clonotype was detected many times. The chain couples TRBV5-4 to TRBJ2-3; a weak D match, TRBD1 (7 bases). Trimming shortened V by 0 bases and J by 2 bases, and 28 bases separated the two germline ends. The CDR3 is 21 residues long. In germline, CDR1 is SGHNT, CDR2 YYREEE (reference sequence). CDR3 in amino acids: CASSLDPRQGSPGAATDTQYF. The CDR3 DNA reads as TGTGCCAGCAGCTTGGACCCCCGACAGGGTAGTCCGGGAGCGGCCACAGATACGCAGTATTTT.

The sample holds many counts of this clonotype. V gene TRBV30 combines with J gene TRBJ1-5; D gene uncertain. The germline gives CDR1 GTSNPN, CDR2 SVGIG (reference sequence). CDR3 length: 15 amino acids. Trimming removed 2 bases at V and 2 bases at J, with 13 bases between. The CDR3 region is CAWSFRGKGNQPQHF. DNA for the CDR3: TGTGCCTGGAGTTTTCGAGGGAAGGGCAATCAGCCCCAGCATTTT.

This clonotype was picked up many times. The chain links TRBV9 to TRBJ2-1, with 7 bases fitting TRBD2. Germline V gene lookup returns CDR1 SGDLS and CDR2 YYNGEE. V lost 0 bases, J lost 3 bases, and 6 bases stayed unmatched. The CDR3 runs to 16 residues. Here the CDR3 DNA reads TGTGCCAGCAGCGTAGCCGCTAGCGGATTCTACAATGAGCAGTTCTTC. It encodes CASSVAASGFYNEQFF.

This clonotype was counted ten times or more. The chain recombines TRBV4-1 with TRBJ2-7; the D gene is possibly TRBD2 (5 bases). The V and J ends lost 4 bases and 0 bases respectively, with 13 bases between them. CDR3 length: 15 amino acids. Germline V CDR1 and CDR2: MGHRA, YSYEKL. Here the CDR3 reads CASSLRWTVSYEQYF. The CDR3 DNA follows: TGCGCCAGCAGCCTTAGGTGGACTGTCTCCTACGAGCAGTACTTC.

This chain connects TRBV15 to TRBJ1-4, with 8 nucleotides matching TRBD1. Germline assignment: CDR1 LNHNV and CDR2 YYDKDF (reference sequence). Trimming at V came to 9 bases and at J to 5 bases, leaving 8 bases not matched to a gene. The CDR3 totals 14 residues. CDR3 nucleotides: TGTGCCACTTCAGGGGGCGCGGAGAATGAAAAACTGTTTTTT. Translation: CATSGGAENEKLFF.

In its sample, this clonotype was seen a few times. V and J are TRBV7-9 and TRBJ2-5; 7 bases agree with TRBD1. CDR3 length: 16 amino acids. Looked up from germline, CDR1 is SEHNR and CDR2 is FQNEAQ (reference sequence). After removal of 5 bases from V and 4 bases from J, the junction contained 13 bases not matched to a gene. CDR3 amino acids: CASSRRQGGRIETQYF. The CDR3 DNA reads as TGTGCCAGCAGCAGACGACAGGGCGGCCGGATAGAGACCCAGTACTTC.